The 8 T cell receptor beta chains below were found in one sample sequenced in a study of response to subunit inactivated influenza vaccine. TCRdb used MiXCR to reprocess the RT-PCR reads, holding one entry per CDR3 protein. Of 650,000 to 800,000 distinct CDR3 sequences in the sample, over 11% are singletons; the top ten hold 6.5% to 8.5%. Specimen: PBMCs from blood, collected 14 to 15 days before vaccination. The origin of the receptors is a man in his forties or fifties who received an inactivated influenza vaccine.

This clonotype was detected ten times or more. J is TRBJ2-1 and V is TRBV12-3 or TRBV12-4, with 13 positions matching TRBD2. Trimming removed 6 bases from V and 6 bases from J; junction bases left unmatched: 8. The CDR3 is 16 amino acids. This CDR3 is CASSTHGTSGANEQFF. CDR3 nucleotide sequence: TGTGCCAGCAGCACACACGGGACTAGCGGGGCCAATGAGCAGTTCTTC.

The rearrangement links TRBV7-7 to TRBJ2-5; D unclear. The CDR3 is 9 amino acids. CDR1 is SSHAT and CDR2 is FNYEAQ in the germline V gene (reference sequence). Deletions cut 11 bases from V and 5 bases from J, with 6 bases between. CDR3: CAVGETQYF. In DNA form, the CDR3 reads TGTGCCGTTGGGGAGACCCAGTACTTC. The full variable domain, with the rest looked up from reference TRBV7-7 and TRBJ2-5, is GAGVSQSPRYKVTKRGQDVTLRCDPISSHATLYWYQQALGQGPEFLTYFNYEAQPDKSGLPSDRFSAERPEGSISTLTIQRTEQRDSAMYRCAVGETQYFGPGTRLLVL.

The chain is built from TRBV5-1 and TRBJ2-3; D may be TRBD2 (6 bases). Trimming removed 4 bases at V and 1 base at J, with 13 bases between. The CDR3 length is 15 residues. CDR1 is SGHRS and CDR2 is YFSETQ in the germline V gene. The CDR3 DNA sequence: TGCGCCAGCAGCCCTCAGCGGGCAGGCACAGATACGCAGTATTTT. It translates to CASSPQRAGTDTQYF.

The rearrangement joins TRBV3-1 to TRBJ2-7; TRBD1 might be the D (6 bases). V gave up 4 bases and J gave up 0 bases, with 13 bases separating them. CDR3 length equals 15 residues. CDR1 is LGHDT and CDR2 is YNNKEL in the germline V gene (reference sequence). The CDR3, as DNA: TGTGCCAGCAGCCCCTGGACAGATCACTCCTACGAGCAGTACTTC. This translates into CASSPWTDHSYEQYF.

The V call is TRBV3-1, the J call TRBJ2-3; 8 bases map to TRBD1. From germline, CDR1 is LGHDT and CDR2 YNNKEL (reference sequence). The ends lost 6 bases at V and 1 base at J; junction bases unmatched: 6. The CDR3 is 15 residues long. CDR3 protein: CASSYWGQGTDTQYF. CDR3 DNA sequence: TGTGCCAGCAGTTATTGGGGACAGGGCACAGATACGCAGTATTTT.

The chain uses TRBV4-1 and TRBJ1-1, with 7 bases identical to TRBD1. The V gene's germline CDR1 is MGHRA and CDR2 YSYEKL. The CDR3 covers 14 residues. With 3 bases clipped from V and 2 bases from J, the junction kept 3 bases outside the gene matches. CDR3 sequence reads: CASSHGTENTEAFF. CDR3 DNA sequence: TGCGCCAGCAGCCACGGGACAGAAAACACTGAAGCTTTCTTT.

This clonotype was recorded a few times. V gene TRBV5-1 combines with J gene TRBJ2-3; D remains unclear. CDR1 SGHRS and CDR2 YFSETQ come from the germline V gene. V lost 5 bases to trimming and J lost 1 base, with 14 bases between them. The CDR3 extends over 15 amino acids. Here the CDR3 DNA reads TGCGCCAGCAGACCCAGCAGTTACGGCACAGATACGCAGTATTTT. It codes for CASRPSSYGTDTQYF.

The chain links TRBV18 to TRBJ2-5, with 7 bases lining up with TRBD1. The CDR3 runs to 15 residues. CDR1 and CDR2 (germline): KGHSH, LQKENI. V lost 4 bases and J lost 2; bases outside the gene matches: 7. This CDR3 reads CASSQLQGPQETQYF. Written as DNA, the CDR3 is TGTGCCAGCTCACAACTACAGGGGCCTCAAGAGACCCAGTACTTC.